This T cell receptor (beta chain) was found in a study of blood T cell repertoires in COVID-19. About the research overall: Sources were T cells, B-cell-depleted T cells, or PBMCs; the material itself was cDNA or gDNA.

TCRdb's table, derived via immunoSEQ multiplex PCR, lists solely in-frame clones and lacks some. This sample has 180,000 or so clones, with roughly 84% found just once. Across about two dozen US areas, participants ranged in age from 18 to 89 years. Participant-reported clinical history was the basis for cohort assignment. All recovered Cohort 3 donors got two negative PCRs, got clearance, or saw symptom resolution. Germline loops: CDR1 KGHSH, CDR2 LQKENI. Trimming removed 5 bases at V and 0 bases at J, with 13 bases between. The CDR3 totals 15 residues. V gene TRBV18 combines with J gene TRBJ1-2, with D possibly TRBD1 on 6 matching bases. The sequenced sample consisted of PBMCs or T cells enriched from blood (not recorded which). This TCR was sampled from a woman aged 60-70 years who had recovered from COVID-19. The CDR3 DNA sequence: TGTGCCAGCTCAGACGACAGGCGAGCTAACTATGGCTACACCTTC. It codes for CASSDDRRANYGYTF. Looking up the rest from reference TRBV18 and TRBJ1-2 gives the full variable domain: NAGVMQNPRHLVRRRGQEARLRCSPMKGHSHVYWYRQLPEEGLKFMVYLQKENIIDESGMPKERFSAEFPKEGPSILRIQQVVRGDSAAYFCASSDDRRANYGYTFGSGTRLTVV.